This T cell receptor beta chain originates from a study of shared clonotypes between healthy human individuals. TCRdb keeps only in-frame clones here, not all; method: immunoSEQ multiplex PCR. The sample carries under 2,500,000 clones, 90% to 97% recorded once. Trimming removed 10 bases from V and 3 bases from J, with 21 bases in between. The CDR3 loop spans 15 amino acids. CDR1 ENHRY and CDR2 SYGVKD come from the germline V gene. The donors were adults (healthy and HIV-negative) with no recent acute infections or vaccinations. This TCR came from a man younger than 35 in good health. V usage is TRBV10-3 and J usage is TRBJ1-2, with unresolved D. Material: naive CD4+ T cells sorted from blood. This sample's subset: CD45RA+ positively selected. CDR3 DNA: TGTGCCACCGCGTTAGATAGGACGCGAGACTATGGCTACACCTTC. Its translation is CATALDRTRDYGYTF.